This TCR beta chain derives from a study of cytomegalovirus exposure and HLA in healthy donors. Concerning this clone itself: Its cognate antigen is unknown.

The donors were members of the 120-subject validation cohort (separate from the roughly 670-subject first cohort). Germline-derived CDR1 and CDR2 are MNHEY and SMNVEV (reference sequence). Trimming took off 7 bases at V and 4 bases at J, with 8 bases between the two ends. The CDR3 is 12 amino acids. Assay used: immunoSEQ multiplex PCR; TCRdb lists only in-frame clones, some missing. Here the sample spans around 300,000 clones, more than 75% being singletons. Study-wide results and limits: Despite most TCR sequences being rare, some public TCRs occurred in many donors.

The chain has TRBV27 and TRBJ1-3; D uncertain. Source material: PBMCs. This TCR was sampled from a woman between 18 and 29 years old in good health and CMV-seronegative. CDR3 sequence (DNA): TGTGCCAGCATGATAGTAGGAAACACCATATATTTT. Translated, it gives CASMIVGNTIYF.